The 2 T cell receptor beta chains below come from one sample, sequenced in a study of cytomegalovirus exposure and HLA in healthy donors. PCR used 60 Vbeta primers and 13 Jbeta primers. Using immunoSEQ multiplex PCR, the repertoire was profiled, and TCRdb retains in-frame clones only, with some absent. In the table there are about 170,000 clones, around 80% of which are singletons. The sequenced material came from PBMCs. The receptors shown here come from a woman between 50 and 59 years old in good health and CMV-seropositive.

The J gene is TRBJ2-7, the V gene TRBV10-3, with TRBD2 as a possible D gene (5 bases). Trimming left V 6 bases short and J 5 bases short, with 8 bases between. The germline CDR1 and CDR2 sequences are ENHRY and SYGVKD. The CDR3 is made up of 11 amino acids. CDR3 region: CAISSGNEQYF. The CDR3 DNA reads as TGTGCCATCAGCTCCGGGAACGAGCAGTACTTC.

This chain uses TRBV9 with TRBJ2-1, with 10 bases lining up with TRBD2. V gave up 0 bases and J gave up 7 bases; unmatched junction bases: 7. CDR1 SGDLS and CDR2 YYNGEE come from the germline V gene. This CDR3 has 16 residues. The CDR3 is CASSVGLAGIGNEQFF. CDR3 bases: TGTGCCAGCAGCGTAGGACTAGCGGGTATAGGTAATGAGCAGTTCTTC.